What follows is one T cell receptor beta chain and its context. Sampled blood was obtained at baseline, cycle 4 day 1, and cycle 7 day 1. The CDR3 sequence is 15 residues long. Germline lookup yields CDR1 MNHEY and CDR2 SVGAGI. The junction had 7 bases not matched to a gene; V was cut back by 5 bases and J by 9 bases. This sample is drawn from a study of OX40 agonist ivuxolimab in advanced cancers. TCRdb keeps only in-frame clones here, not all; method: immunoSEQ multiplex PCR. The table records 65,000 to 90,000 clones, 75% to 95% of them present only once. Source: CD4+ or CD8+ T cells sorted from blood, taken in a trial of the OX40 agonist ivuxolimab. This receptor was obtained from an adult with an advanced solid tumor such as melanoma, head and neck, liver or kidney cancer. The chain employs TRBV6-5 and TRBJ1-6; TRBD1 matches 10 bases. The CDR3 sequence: CASSLTGGKGSPLHF. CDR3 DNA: TGTGCCAGCAGTCTGACAGGGGGCAAAGGTTCACCCCTCCACTTT.